The clone carrying this T cell receptor (beta chain) was recorded once. The data derive from a study of blood T cell repertoires in COVID-19. In the original analysis: Using reference gene primer amplification, nucleated cell counts were estimated. Clones were read by immunoSEQ multiplex PCR, and TCRdb kept only the in-frame ones, dropping some. Clonal size and the V and J genes are those of that table, whereas D and trimming came from the DNA. The sample includes about 300,000 clones, 75% to 90% seen only once; the top ten take under 2%. Unmatched junction bases numbered 13, after V lost 0 bases and J lost 7 bases. This CDR3 spans 19 amino acids. Germline CDR1 is MNHEY and CDR2 is SMNVEV (reference sequence).

Sequenced sample: PBMCs or T cells enriched from blood (not recorded which). The V call is TRBV27, the J call TRBJ1-6, with TRBD1 matching over 9 bases. The receptor comes from a woman aged 30 to 39 who had been exposed to COVID-19. The CDR3 coding sequence is TGTGCCAGCAGTTTATCGTCGGGACAGGGATTGCTTAGGAATTCACCCCTCCACTTT. Protein sequence: CASSLSSGQGLLRNSPLHF.